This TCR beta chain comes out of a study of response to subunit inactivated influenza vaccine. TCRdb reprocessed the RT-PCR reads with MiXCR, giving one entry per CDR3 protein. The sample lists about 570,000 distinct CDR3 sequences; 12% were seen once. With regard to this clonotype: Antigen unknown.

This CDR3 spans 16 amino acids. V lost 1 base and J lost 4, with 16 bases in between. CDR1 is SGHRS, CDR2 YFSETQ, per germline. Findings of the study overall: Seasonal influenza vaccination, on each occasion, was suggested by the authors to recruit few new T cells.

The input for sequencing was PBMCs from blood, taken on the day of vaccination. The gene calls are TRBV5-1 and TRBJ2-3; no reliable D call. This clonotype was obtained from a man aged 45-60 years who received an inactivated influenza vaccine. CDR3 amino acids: CASSLRRSVSSDTQYF. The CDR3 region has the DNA TGCGCCAGCAGCTTGCGGCGAAGTGTTAGTTCAGATACGCAGTATTTT.